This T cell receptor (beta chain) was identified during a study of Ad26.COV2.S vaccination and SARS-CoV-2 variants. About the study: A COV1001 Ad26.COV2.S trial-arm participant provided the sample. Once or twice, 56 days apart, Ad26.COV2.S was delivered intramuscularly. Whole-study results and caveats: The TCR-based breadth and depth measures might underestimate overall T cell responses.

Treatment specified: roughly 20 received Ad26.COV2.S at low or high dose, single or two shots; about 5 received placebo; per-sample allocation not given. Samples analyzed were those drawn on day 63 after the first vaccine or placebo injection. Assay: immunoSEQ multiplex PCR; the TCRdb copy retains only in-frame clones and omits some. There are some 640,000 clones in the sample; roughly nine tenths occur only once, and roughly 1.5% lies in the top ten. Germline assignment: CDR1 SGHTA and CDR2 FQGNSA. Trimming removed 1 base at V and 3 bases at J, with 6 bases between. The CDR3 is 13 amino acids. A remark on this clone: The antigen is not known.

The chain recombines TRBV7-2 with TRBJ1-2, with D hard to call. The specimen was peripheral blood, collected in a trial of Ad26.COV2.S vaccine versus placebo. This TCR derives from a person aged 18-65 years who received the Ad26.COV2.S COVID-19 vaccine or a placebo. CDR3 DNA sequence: TGTGCCAGCAGCTTAGGGCGAGACTATGGCTACACCTTC. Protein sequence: CASSLGRDYGYTF.